These 24 T cell receptor beta chains were all obtained from the same sample, sequenced in a study of T cells in localized non-small cell lung cancer (TCRdb year 2020). Library construction relied on the immunoSEQ multiplex PCR assay. This is the immuneACCESS table as TCRdb keeps it, with only in-frame sequences that have V and J called. A part of the clones is gone; compared with another copy, unresolved V genes explain less than half, and the rest is unexplained. The sample yields approximately 7,200 clones; 70% to 90% were counted once. Roughly 30% of the sample rests with the top ten. The sample here was peripheral blood, taken before any cancer treatment. Receptor source: a male donor older than 55 with stage III lung adenocarcinoma.

The chain uses TRBV27 and TRBJ2-7, with 10 bases that match TRBD2. The CDR3 loop spans 13 amino acids. The ends lost 3 bases at V and 6 bases at J; junction bases unmatched: 2. Looked up from germline, CDR1 is MNHEY and CDR2 is SMNVEV (reference sequence). The CDR3: CASSFTSGIEQYF. The CDR3 coding sequence is TGTGCCAGCAGTTTTACTAGCGGGATCGAGCAGTACTTC.

In its sample, this clone was seen a few times. The J gene is TRBJ2-7, the V gene TRBV2; D is possibly TRBD2 (6 bases). The germline V and J ends were trimmed by 3 bases and 3 bases, with 9 bases remaining between them. The CDR3 loop spans 13 amino acids. Per germline, CDR1 SNHLY and CDR2 FYNNEI. CDR3 DNA: TGTGCCAGCAGTGAGGAGGGCTTCTACGAGCAGTACTTC. Protein: CASSEEGFYEQYF.

V and J are TRBV11-2 and TRBJ2-1, with D maybe TRBD2 (5 bases). Germline V gene sequence: CDR1 SGHAT, CDR2 FQNNGV. The CDR3 is 13 amino acids. The V end was cut by 0 bases, the J end by 11 bases, with 11 bases between. CDR3 coding DNA: TGTGCCAGCAGCTTAGATCTAGCACAGAAGCAGTTCTTC. It specifies CASSLDLAQKQFF.

This chain links TRBV7-6 with TRBJ2-3; 10 bases agree with TRBD1. The CDR3 runs 14 residues. The V gene's germline CDR1 is SGHVS and CDR2 FNYEAQ. V shed 5 bases, J shed 6 bases, and the junction held 5 bases outside the gene matches. Here the CDR3 reads CASSPDRGDDTQYF. CDR3 nucleotides: TGTGCCAGCAGCCCGGACAGGGGGGATGATACGCAGTATTTT.

This rearrangement joins TRBV11-1 to TRBJ2-1, with TRBD2 matching 9 bases. Germline trimming cut 1 base from V and 3 bases from J; bases unmatched to any gene: 1. CDR3 length: 15 amino acids. Germline V gives CDR1 SGHAT, CDR2 FQDESV (reference sequence). Here the CDR3 DNA reads TGTGCCAGCAGCTTAGAGCGGGGGGTCTACAATGAGCAGTTCTTC. This sequence encodes CASSLERGVYNEQFF.

The chain couples TRBV1 to TRBJ1-5; the table's D call of TRBD1 was not tested on the DNA. TRBV1 is shown as a pseudogene. This CDR3 comprises 16 residues. The CDR3 loop is CTSSQGAGEFGQPQHF. The CDR3 DNA reads TGCACCAGCAGCCAAGGGGCAGGGGAGTTCGGACAGCCCCAGCATTTT.

This clone was seen just once. The chain has TRBV13 and TRBJ2-7; D possibly matches TRBD1 or TRBD2 (6 bases each). In germline, CDR1 is PRHDT, CDR2 FYEKMQ (reference sequence). This CDR3 spans 16 amino acids. Trimming shortened V by 6 bases and J by 3 bases, and 21 bases separated the two germline ends. The CDR3 region is CASSPASGGGNYEQYF. The CDR3 nucleotides read TGTGCCAGCAGTCCTGCGAGCGGAGGGGGAAACTACGAGCAGTACTTC.

The V and J genes are TRBV5-6 and TRBJ1-4, with TRBD1 matching 7 bases. V dropped 1 base and J dropped 2; count of bases not matched to a gene: 2. CDR1 SGHDT and CDR2 YYEEEE come from the germline V gene. The CDR3 is made up of 15 amino acids. CDR3 sequence (DNA): TGTGCCAGCAGCTTGACAGGGGCTACTAATGAAAAACTGTTTTTT. It codes for CASSLTGATNEKLFF.

The chain is built from TRBV19 and TRBJ1-4, with 7 positions matching TRBD1. Germline V gives CDR1 LNHDA, CDR2 SQIVND (reference sequence). The CDR3 consists of 13 residues. Trimming at V came to 6 bases and at J to 6 bases, leaving 4 bases not matched to a gene. The CDR3 sequence is CASSRQGDEKLFF. In nucleotides, the CDR3 is TGTGCCAGTAGCCGACAGGGAGATGAAAAACTGTTTTTT.

The chain links TRBV4-3 to TRBJ1-1; the D is unclear. V was clipped by 0 bases and J by 1 base, with 6 bases between them. Germline V lookup: CDR1 LGHNA, CDR2 YSLEER. CDR3 size: 14 residues. The CDR3 reads CASSQDTRNTEAFF. As DNA, the CDR3 is TGCGCCAGCAGCCAAGATACGAGGAACACTGAAGCTTTCTTT.

V and J are TRBV11-2 and TRBJ1-4; a possible D gene is TRBD1 (5 bases). The CDR3 consists of 15 residues. CDR1 is SGHAT, CDR2 FQNNGV, per germline. V lost 0 bases, J lost 3 bases, and 8 bases lay in between. CDR3 loop: CASSLDGGANEKLFF. CDR3 nucleotides: TGTGCCAGCAGCTTAGACGGGGGGGCTAATGAAAAACTGTTTTTT.

The chain combines TRBV5-1 with TRBJ2-1; D is ambiguous. Germline CDR1 SGHRS, CDR2 YFSETQ. The CDR3 runs 16 residues. The V gene lost 1 base and the J gene lost 0 bases, with 11 bases spanning the gap. This CDR3 is CASSLLAATSYNEQFF. CDR3 DNA sequence: TGCGCCAGCAGCTTGCTGGCGGCGACCTCCTACAATGAGCAGTTCTTC.

The chain links TRBV2 to TRBJ1-4, with 9 nucleotides matching TRBD1. Losses at the gene ends were 5 bases for V and 8 bases for J; bases not matched to a gene: 6. This CDR3 has 14 amino acids. Germline assignment: CDR1 SNHLY and CDR2 FYNNEI. The CDR3: CASSLDRGGEKLFF. The CDR3 DNA is TGTGCCAGCAGTCTGGACAGGGGCGGCGAAAAACTGTTTTTT.

This chain links TRBV2 with TRBJ1-3; possible D gene TRBD1, 5 bases. Per the germline V gene, CDR1 is SNHLY and CDR2 is FYNNEI. The length of the CDR3 is 16 residues. V lost 5 bases and J lost 0, with 14 bases in between. CDR3 coding DNA: TGTGCCAGCAGTCAATCCAGGGTTGCCTCTGGAAACACCATATATTTT. Amino acids: CASSQSRVASGNTIYF.

Only one count was recorded for this clone. The rearrangement links TRBV5-1 to TRBJ2-1; 9 bases are shared with TRBD1. With 0 bases clipped from V and 2 bases from J, the junction kept 9 bases outside the gene matches. Germline V CDR1 and CDR2: SGHRS, YFSETQ. This CDR3 is built from 18 residues. CDR3 residues: CASSLAMRGQGAYNEQFF. CDR3 DNA sequence: TGCGCCAGCAGCTTGGCGATGAGGGGACAGGGAGCCTACAATGAGCAGTTCTTC.

The rearrangement uses TRBV29-1 and TRBJ1-2; 8 nucleotides match TRBD1. V lost 5 bases and J lost 8; bases outside the gene matches: 19. CDR1 SQVTM and CDR2 ANQGSEA come from the germline V gene. CDR3 length equals 16 residues. CDR3 in DNA: TGCAGCGTTAGGGACAGGTCGTCCTCCGGGATGAAAGGCTACACCTTC. Amino acid sequence: CSVRDRSSSGMKGYTF.

The genes are TRBV5-1 and TRBJ2-7; 11 bases are shared with TRBD1. The CDR3 totals 13 residues. Germline assignment: CDR1 SGHRS and CDR2 YFSETQ. V was pared by 6 bases and J by 7 bases, with 6 bases of the junction left unmatched. This chain's CDR3 is CASKDRGPGEQYF. CDR3 bases: TGCGCCAGCAAGGACAGGGGGCCGGGGGAGCAGTACTTC.

This chain joins TRBV4-1 and TRBJ1-6, with D maybe TRBD1 (5 bases). V was pared by 3 bases and J by 6 bases, with 12 bases between. The germline V gene has CDR1 MGHRA and CDR2 YSYEKL. The CDR3 covers 15 residues. The CDR3 protein is CASSQQGRGNSPLHF. CDR3 nucleotides: TGCGCCAGCAGCCAGCAGGGAAGGGGTAATTCACCCCTCCACTTT.

The V and J genes are TRBV19 and TRBJ2-1; the D gene could be TRBD1 or TRBD2 (6 bases each). The V end lost 7 bases, the J end lost 6 bases, and 13 bases lay between the germline ends. CDR3 length equals 13 residues. The germline V gene encodes CDR1 LNHDA and CDR2 SQIVND (reference sequence). CDR3 sequence reads: CASTQRGANEQFF. The CDR3 DNA reads as TGTGCCAGTACCCAGAGGGGGGCCAATGAGCAGTTCTTC.

The CDR3: CASSSWDRGFQETQYF. DNA for the CDR3: TGCGCCAGCAGCTCATGGGACAGAGGTTTTCAAGAGACCCAGTACTTC. This chain joins TRBV5-1 and TRBJ2-5, with 7 bases identical to TRBD1. Germline CDR1 SGHRS, CDR2 YFSETQ. This CDR3 contains 16 residues. V shed 3 bases and J 2 bases; nucleotides not matched to a gene: 10.

The chain recombines TRBV6-5 with TRBJ2-7; 11 bases map to TRBD1. From germline, CDR1 is MNHEY and CDR2 SVGAGI. V gave up 0 bases and J gave up 4 bases; unmatched junction bases: 2. The CDR3 runs to 15 residues. DNA for the CDR3: TGTGCCAGCAGTTACTCAGGACAGGGGGCGTACGAGCAGTACTTC. This codes for CASSYSGQGAYEQYF.

This chain links TRBV7-2 with TRBJ2-1; D ambiguous. Looked up from germline, CDR1 is SGHTA and CDR2 is FQGNSA. The CDR3 is 12 residues long. V shed 1 base and J shed 8 bases, with 6 bases lying between them. The CDR3: CASSLELDEQFF. In DNA, the CDR3 is TGTGCCAGCAGCTTAGAGTTAGATGAGCAGTTCTTC.

On this clone itself: The junction differs from germline at one of its ends, possibly a read error. This chain links TRBV15 with TRBJ2-1; tentative D call: TRBD1 (5 bases). Germline-derived CDR1 and CDR2 are LNHNV and YYDKDF (reference sequence). The CDR3 consists of 13 residues. The CDR3 is CATSRVGDLVLVF. In DNA form, the CDR3 reads TGTGCCACCAGCAGAGTAGGGGATCTAGTTCTGGTCTTC.

The chain is built from TRBV2 and TRBJ1-4; perhaps TRBD1 as D (5 bases). CDR3 length equals 16 residues. Germline CDR1 SNHLY, CDR2 FYNNEI. V was clipped by 7 bases and J by 3 bases, with 18 bases between them. In DNA form, the CDR3 reads TGTGCCAGCAATGCAGGGAGGAGAACTCCTAATGAAAAACTGTTTTTT. It specifies CASNAGRRTPNEKLFF. The complete variable domain, with remaining parts taken from reference TRBV2 and TRBJ1-4, reads EPEVTQTPSHQVTQMGQEVILRCVPISNHLYFYWYRQILGQKVEFLVSFYNNEISEKSEIFDDQFSVERPDGSNFTLKIRSTKLEDSAMYFCASNAGRRTPNEKLFFGSGTQLSVL.